This entry features one TCR beta chain sequence. PCR used 60 Vbeta primers and 13 Jbeta primers. Some clones are missing from TCRdb's copy, which holds only in-frame ones; the method was immunoSEQ multiplex PCR. The data show about 84,000 clones, with roughly 64% seen just once and over 14% held by the top ten. This sample is part of a study of cytomegalovirus exposure and HLA in healthy donors. The V and J ends lost 2 bases and 0 bases respectively, with 16 bases between them. This CDR3 comprises 17 residues. Germline V CDR1 and CDR2: MGHRA, YSYEKL. Material: PBMCs. The receptor was isolated from a woman aged 40 to 55 in good health and CMV-seropositive. V gene TRBV4-1 combines with J gene TRBJ1-1, with no clear D. This CDR3 reads CASSQLPGQLMNTEAFF. CDR3 nucleotides: TGCGCCAGCAGCCAACTCCCTGGGCAGTTAATGAACACTGAAGCTTTCTTT.